This TCR beta chain was recovered during a study of T cells in Graves' hyperthyroidism and ophthalmopathy. At the level of the study: At the time of initial diagnosis and before any treatment, peripheral blood was collected.

Researchers defined stable Graves' hyperthyroidism as no ophthalmopathy progression within 18 months. Newly diagnosed hyperthyroidism, duration under 2 months, in patients aged 18 to 65. Thyroid ultrasound and orbital computed tomography, with clinical symptoms and serum thyroxine and TRAb, informed diagnoses. Ten or more counts support this clonotype. Regions amplified from RNA transcripts were the TCR beta CDR3 regions. HTBI primers were employed in a first-round RT-PCR of the TCR CDR3. TCRdb reprocessed the multiplex PCR reads with MiXCR, giving one entry per CDR3 protein. The sample records some 200,000 distinct CDR3 sequences, around a sixth being singletons. The CDR3 extends over 18 amino acids. With V trimmed by 4 bases and J by 2 bases, 12 bases remained unmatched.

The V gene is TRBV12-3 or TRBV12-4, the J gene TRBJ2-2; 8 bases align to TRBD2. The receptor was derived from a woman between 50 and 59 years old with Graves' hyperthyroidism. Specimen: blood. Here the CDR3 DNA reads TGTGCCAGCAGTTCCCCCCGGAGACTAGCGAAAAACACCGGGGAGCTGTTTTTT. Translation: CASSSPRRLAKNTGELFF.